These T cell receptor beta chains were read from a single sample in a study of blood T cell repertoires in COVID-19. Clones were sequenced by immunoSEQ multiplex PCR, and TCRdb holds only the in-frame ones, with some missing. Altogether roughly 200,000 clones are present, around 83% being singletons, with the ten largest covering 6.2%. Specimen: PBMCs or T cells enriched from blood (not recorded which). These TCRs come from a man aged 35 to 55 who had recovered from COVID-19. Both conserved end residues are part of each CDR3. The D gene is left open where the match is weak. Only some rows state a clone size, as once, few, many or a class for expanded clones.

clone size	D gene	V gene	J gene	CDR3 DNA	CDR3 protein
.	TRBD1	TRBV6-1	TRBJ1-1	TGTGCCAGCAGTGACCCTTTGGGACAGTCGAGAGCTTTCTTT	CASSDPLGQSRAFF
.	.	TRBV7-3	TRBJ2-7	TGTGCCAGCAGCTTAATAGGGGGCTACGAGCAGTACTTC	CASSLIGGYEQYF
.	.	TRBV2	TRBJ1-1	TGTGCCAGCATGGCAGGCCCGAACACTGAAGCTTTCTTT	CASMAGPNTEAFF
once	TRBD1	TRBV24-1	TRBJ1-2	TGTGCCACCAGTGACCCGGGACAGGGGTCGGATGGCTACACCTTC	CATSDPGQGSDGYTF
.	.	TRBV7-9	TRBJ1-1	TGTGCCAGCAGCTTAGGCAGGGGAGTATCGGCTTTCTTT	CASSLGRGVSAFF
.	.	TRBV5-4	TRBJ2-5	TGTGCCAGCAGCCACGCGGGCCCCCAAGAGACCCAGTACTTC	CASSHAGPQETQYF
.	.	TRBV11-2	TRBJ1-4	TGTGCCAGCAGCTTAGGGTGGGCCCCAAATGAAAAACTGTTTTTT	CASSLGWAPNEKLFF
few	.	TRBV5-1	TRBJ1-4	TGCGCCAGCAGTCCGGGGACACACGATGAAAAACTGTTTTTT	CASSPGTHDEKLFF
.	TRBD1	TRBV10-3	TRBJ1-6	TGTGCCATCAGAGGACAGGGTCCGGACTCTAATTCACCCCTCCACTTT	CAIRGQGPDSNSPLHF
.	.	TRBV7-2	TRBJ2-1	TGTGCCAGCGTCGCCCCCGCAGGGTACCACAATGAGCAGTTCTTC	CASVAPAGYHNEQFF
.	TRBD1	TRBV19	TRBJ2-1	TGTGCCAGTAGCCCGACAGGGAAAGGTGAGCAGTTCTTC	CASSPTGKGEQFF
.	.	TRBV28	TRBJ2-7	TGTGCCAGCCTCTCCGGGAGACAGGGAATTTCCTACGAGCAGTACTTC	CASLSGRQGISYEQYF
once	TRBD1	TRBV5-1	TRBJ1-1	TGCGCCAGCAGCATCAACAGGGGAGATACTGAAGCTTTCTTT	CASSINRGDTEAFF
.	.	TRBV5-5	TRBJ2-5	TGTGCCAGCAGCTTATCGCTAGCCCGCCAACAAGAGACCCAGTACTTC	CASSLSLARQQETQYF
.	.	TRBV11-3	TRBJ2-5	TGTGCCAGCAGCGCAAGACAGGAACAAGAGACCCAGTACTTC	CASSARQEQETQYF
.	TRBD1	TRBV23-1	TRBJ2-5	TGCGCCAGCAGTCAATCGAGGGTGGACAGGGGCGAAGAGACCCAGTACTTC	CASSQSRVDRGEETQYF
once	TRBD2	TRBV10-1	TRBJ2-3	TGCGCCAGCAGTAGTAGCGGGGGAGCAGGTACGCAGTATTTT	CASSSSGGAGTQYF
.	.	TRBV5-1	TRBJ2-5	TGCGCCAGCAGCTTGTCTGCCGGGACAATCGAGACCCAGTACTTC	CASSLSAGTIETQYF
.	.	TRBV14	TRBJ2-2	TGTGCCAGCAGCCAAGATGTACAGCTATGGGACACCGGGGAGCTGTTTTTT	CASSQDVQLWDTGELFF
.	.	TRBV12-3/TRBV12-4	TRBJ1-1	TGTGCCAGCAGTTTACTCAGGGAGGGTGAAGCTTTCTTT	CASSLLREGEAFF
.	TRBD1	TRBV7-3	TRBJ2-1	TGTGCCAGCAGCACCACGACAGGGGGTGAGCAGTTCTTC	CASSTTTGGEQFF
.	TRBD1	TRBV27	TRBJ2-4	TGTGCCAGCAGTCTAGGCTGGGACAGGGGATCCAAAAACATTCAGTACTTC	CASSLGWDRGSKNIQYF
.	.	TRBV7-9	TRBJ2-1	TGTGCCAGCAGCTTATCGGGGGAGCAGTTCTTC	CASSLSGEQFF
few	.	TRBV6-1	TRBJ2-7	TGTGCCAGCAGTGAAGCAAGCGGGTCCGTCATCTACGAGCAGTACTTC	CASSEASGSVIYEQYF
.	TRBD1	TRBV15	TRBJ1-4	TGTGCCACCAGCCCGAGGACAGGGCTGGCTAATGAAAAACTGTTTTTT	CATSPRTGLANEKLFF
.	TRBD1	TRBV7-2	TRBJ2-7	TGTGCCAGCAGCTTAACGGGACAGGACAAGTACTTC	CASSLTGQDKYF